This TCR beta chain was documented in a study of T cell changes during pregnancy in multiple sclerosis. Libraries were prepared by immunoSEQ multiplex PCR; TCRdb keeps only in-frame clonotypes and omits some of them. This sample yields approximately 60,000 clones, of which about 90% are seen a single time; roughly 6.5% belongs to the top ten. This CDR3 comprises 17 residues. V was cut by 5 bases and J by 5 bases, with 22 bases left in between. Germline V lookup: CDR1 SGHNT, CDR2 YENEEA. The sequence was obtained from a female donor in good health, enrolled as a control in a pregnancy study. The genes are TRBV11-3 and TRBJ2-1; possibly TRBD2 for D (6 bases). The specimen was peripheral blood, collected in the third trimester of pregnancy. CDR3 DNA: TGTGCCAGCAGCCCCCATCGCAAGGGACTGAAGGACAATGAGCAGTTCTTC. This translates into CASSPHRKGLKDNEQFF.